This T cell receptor (beta chain) was observed in a study of T-cell memory formation after mild COVID-19. The study, taken as a whole, reports: Pre-infection memory already had some responding clones, implying cross-reactive memory joined. Later expanders leaned CD4+, whereas day 15 to 85 contracting clones were balanced CD4/CD8.

As to this clonotype: Antigen: not known.

TCRdb itself ran the 5' RACE reads through MiXCR, one entry per CDR3 protein. Counted here are under 650,000 distinct CDR3 sequences, about 20% occurring once; the ten biggest clones make up approximately 12%. The CDR3 consists of 14 residues. Trimming left V 4 bases short and J 5 bases short, with 12 bases between. Germline V gene sequence: CDR1 SGHTA, CDR2 FQGTGA. The TCR was taken from an adult woman who had mild COVID-19 (a few samples of this study predate the infection). Cell type and time point are not known. V gene TRBV7-3 combines with J gene TRBJ2-1, with D unresolved. The sample consisted of PBMCs or a T cell subset sorted from them (not recorded which). CDR3 in amino acids: CASSSAARNNEQFF. DNA for the CDR3: TGTGCCAGCAGCTCCGCAGCTAGAAACAATGAGCAGTTCTTC.